A selection of T cell receptor beta chains follows, all from one sample in a study of T cell responses to AZD1222 COVID-19 vaccine. Here immunoSEQ multiplex PCR was the method, and the copy in TCRdb shows in-frame clones only, minus some. There are 120,000 or so clones in the sample; 92% occur only once, and approximately 1% lies in the top ten. The specimen comprised peripheral blood, sampled on day 0 of AZD1222 vaccination. These receptors came from an adult in good health. CDR3s include the opening cysteine and the closing phenylalanine or tryptophan.

v_gene: TRBV9; CDR3aa: CASSPGGSNQPQHF
v_gene: TRBV7-2; CDR3aa: CASSLGRDQPQHF
v_gene: TRBV6-5; CDR3aa: CASRRTGSSGNTIYF
v_gene: TRBV7-9; CDR3aa: CASSTRLAGDSEQYF
v_gene: TRBV9; CDR3aa: CASSQRSTTNEKLFF
v_gene: TRBV6-5; CDR3aa: CASIVEISTDTQYF
v_gene: TRBV19; CDR3aa: CASSMGTRYGYTF
v_gene: TRBV11-2; CDR3aa: CASSWGQGDLYGYTF
v_gene: TRBV25-1; CDR3aa: CASSESPWGVSSYNEQFF
v_gene: TRBV11-2; CDR3aa: CASRYIAGFTAYEQYF
v_gene: TRBV5-1; CDR3aa: CASSRASNNYGYTF
v_gene: TRBV11-2; CDR3aa: CASREGRFQETQYF
v_gene: TRBV5-6; CDR3aa: CASSRNRYEQYF
v_gene: TRBV2; CDR3aa: CASSERGRRNEQFF
v_gene: TRBV12-3/TRBV12-4; CDR3aa: CASRQTGQETQYF
v_gene: TRBV27; CDR3aa: CASSFTDSSYEQYF
v_gene: TRBV19; CDR3aa: CASSTQGAGQPQHF
v_gene: TRBV7-9; CDR3aa: CASTNLARGWDTEAFF
v_gene: TRBV5-6; CDR3aa: CASSLTDTDSYEQYF
v_gene: TRBV5-1; CDR3aa: CASSYDTHREAFF
v_gene: TRBV3-1/TRBV3-2; CDR3aa: CASSRGTSGTYNEQFF
v_gene: TRBV30; CDR3aa: CAWTAGGSGNEQFF
v_gene: TRBV2; CDR3aa: CASRSDGIYGYTF
v_gene: TRBV4-2; CDR3aa: CASSQVRTGGAETQYF
v_gene: TRBV4-2; CDR3aa: CASSRPFPRQGANNEQFF
v_gene: TRBV18; CDR3aa: CASSPVGGTVAFF
v_gene: TRBV5-6; CDR3aa: CASSHQGNTEAFF
v_gene: TRBV30; CDR3aa: CAWSGPYSGNTIYF
v_gene: TRBV6-5; CDR3aa: CASKGGGSQPQHF
v_gene: TRBV3-1/TRBV3-2; CDR3aa: CASSHSGHLNTGELFF
v_gene: TRBV4-1; CDR3aa: CASSQDGTENSPLHF
v_gene: TRBV19; CDR3aa: CARGIRISGANVLTF
v_gene: TRBV30; CDR3aa: CAWGNWRTHNEQFF
v_gene: TRBV3-1/TRBV3-2; CDR3aa: CASSPFRGTEAFF
v_gene: TRBV5-4; CDR3aa: CASSWTEDTQYF
v_gene: TRBV29-1; CDR3aa: CSVEDRRGAQANYGYTF
v_gene: TRBV2; CDR3aa: CATPRSEQYTDTQYF
v_gene: TRBV12-3/TRBV12-4; CDR3aa: CASSPWAGELFF
v_gene: TRBV20-1; CDR3aa: CSASKGNSYEQYF
v_gene: TRBV28; CDR3aa: CASRFGQGSNQPQHF
v_gene: TRBV15; CDR3aa: CATSRDRVSIEQFF
v_gene: TRBV12-3/TRBV12-4; CDR3aa: CASPQTGWEQYF
v_gene: TRBV4-1; CDR3aa: CASSQNLDQETQYF
v_gene: TRBV5-1; CDR3aa: CASSLGARDRGHGYTF
v_gene: TRBV7-3; CDR3aa: CASSFGGWGPGDEQFF
v_gene: TRBV4-1; CDR3aa: CASSQEGTSGYNEQFF
v_gene: TRBV11-1; CDR3aa: CASSLAGFAEQYF